The 10 T cell receptor beta chains in this list originate from one sample, sequenced in a study of response to subunit inactivated influenza vaccine. A single record per CDR3 protein comes from TCRdb applying MiXCR to the RT-PCR reads. Of roughly 540,000 distinct CDR3 sequences detected, under 30% appear once; the ten largest clones hold about 3%. These data are also associated with another study on T cells expressing NK-cell markers. That source adds: UMIs were included in TCR beta cDNA generated by 5'RACE template switching.

The input for sequencing was CD4+ T cells sorted from PBMCs, taken about 12 days after vaccination. These receptors were taken from a man aged 50-59 years who received an inactivated influenza vaccine.

This chain uses TRBV12-3 or TRBV12-4 with TRBJ2-1; D unclear. The CDR3 sequence is 14 residues long. Between the trimmed V and J ends, which lost 6 bases and 0 bases, there was a span of 9 bases. The CDR3 spells CASRAGVSYNEQFF. The CDR3 DNA reads TGTGCCAGCAGAGCAGGAGTCTCCTACAATGAGCAGTTCTTC.

V usage is TRBV20-1 and J usage is TRBJ2-7; tentative D call: TRBD2 (6 bases). With 0 bases removed from V and 4 bases from J, the gap between germline ends came to 16 bases. Per germline, CDR1 DFQATT and CDR2 SNEGSKA (reference sequence). CDR3 length: 15 residues. CDR3 sequence (DNA): TGCAGTGCTAGAGAGTATGTTAGCGGTTCATACGAGCAGTACTTC. Amino acid sequence: CSAREYVSGSYEQYF.

This clonotype was observed a few times. The chain employs TRBV27 and TRBJ2-1, with a tentative D call TRBD1 (6 bases). The V gene's germline CDR1 is MNHEY and CDR2 SMNVEV (reference sequence). V lost 4 bases and J lost 7, with 14 bases in between. This CDR3 comprises 14 residues. CDR3 DNA: TGTGCCAGCAGTTCCAGGGACATGGGGAATGAGCAGTTCTTC. Amino acid sequence: CASSSRDMGNEQFF.

This chain uses TRBV12-3 or TRBV12-4 with TRBJ2-3; D gene unclear. The CDR3 covers 15 residues. V gave up 2 bases and J gave up 1 base, with 10 bases separating them. The CDR3 loop is CASSLYQARTDTQYF. CDR3 DNA: TGTGCCAGCAGTTTATACCAGGCTCGCACAGATACGCAGTATTTT.

The chain is built from TRBV6-1 and TRBJ2-2; 7 bases align to TRBD2. The CDR3 runs 14 residues. Germline values: CDR1 MNHNS, CDR2 SASEGT. Trimming at V came to 8 bases and at J to 4 bases, leaving 7 bases not matched to a gene. In nucleotides, the CDR3 is TGTGCCAGCCGTGGAGCGGGAATCACCGGGGAGCTGTTTTTT. It yields the protein CASRGAGITGELFF.

The chain is built from TRBV9 and TRBJ2-2; D is unclear. This CDR3 contains 15 residues. CDR1 and CDR2 from the germline V gene are SGDLS and YYNGEE. V was trimmed by 0 bases and J by 6 bases, leaving 12 bases between them. DNA for the CDR3: TGTGCCAGCAGCGTAGTTCCTGACTTCGCCGGGGAGCTGTTTTTT. Translation: CASSVVPDFAGELFF.

This clonotype was seen repeatedly, ten times or more. This sequence joins TRBV12-3 or TRBV12-4 and TRBJ2-5; no firm D call. V was cut by 5 bases and J by 7 bases, with 8 bases left in between. This CDR3 has 11 residues. CDR3 sequence (DNA): TGTGCCAGCAGTAGCGAAGCGACCCAGTACTTC. This codes for CASSSEATQYF.

V gene TRBV7-9 combines with J gene TRBJ1-1, with TRBD1 matching over 9 bases. Germline CDR1 is SEHNR and CDR2 is FQNEAQ (reference sequence). J lost 1 base, V lost 5 bases, and 8 bases had no gene match. The CDR3 covers 16 residues. The CDR3 coding sequence is TGTGCCAGCAGCCCCCGGACAGGGGAGGAGAACACTGAAGCTTTCTTT. It specifies CASSPRTGEENTEAFF.

This clonotype was picked up one time. The V call is TRBV28, the J call TRBJ2-2; D remains ambiguous. Per germline, CDR1 MDHEN and CDR2 SYDVKM. The V gene lost 4 bases and the J gene lost 0 bases, with 12 bases spanning the gap. The CDR3 is 16 amino acids. CDR3 nucleotides: TGTGCCAGCAGTTACCACCAGGCACCGAACACCGGGGAGCTGTTTTTT. Its translation is CASSYHQAPNTGELFF.

This chain links TRBV12-3 or TRBV12-4 with TRBJ2-7, with D possibly being TRBD1 or TRBD2 (5 bases each). The CDR3 length is 14 residues. V lost 5 bases, J lost 5 bases, and 16 bases lay in between. CDR3 bases: TGTGCCAGCAGTCCAACGGGACCATACAACGAGCAGTACTTC. As protein: CASSPTGPYNEQYF.